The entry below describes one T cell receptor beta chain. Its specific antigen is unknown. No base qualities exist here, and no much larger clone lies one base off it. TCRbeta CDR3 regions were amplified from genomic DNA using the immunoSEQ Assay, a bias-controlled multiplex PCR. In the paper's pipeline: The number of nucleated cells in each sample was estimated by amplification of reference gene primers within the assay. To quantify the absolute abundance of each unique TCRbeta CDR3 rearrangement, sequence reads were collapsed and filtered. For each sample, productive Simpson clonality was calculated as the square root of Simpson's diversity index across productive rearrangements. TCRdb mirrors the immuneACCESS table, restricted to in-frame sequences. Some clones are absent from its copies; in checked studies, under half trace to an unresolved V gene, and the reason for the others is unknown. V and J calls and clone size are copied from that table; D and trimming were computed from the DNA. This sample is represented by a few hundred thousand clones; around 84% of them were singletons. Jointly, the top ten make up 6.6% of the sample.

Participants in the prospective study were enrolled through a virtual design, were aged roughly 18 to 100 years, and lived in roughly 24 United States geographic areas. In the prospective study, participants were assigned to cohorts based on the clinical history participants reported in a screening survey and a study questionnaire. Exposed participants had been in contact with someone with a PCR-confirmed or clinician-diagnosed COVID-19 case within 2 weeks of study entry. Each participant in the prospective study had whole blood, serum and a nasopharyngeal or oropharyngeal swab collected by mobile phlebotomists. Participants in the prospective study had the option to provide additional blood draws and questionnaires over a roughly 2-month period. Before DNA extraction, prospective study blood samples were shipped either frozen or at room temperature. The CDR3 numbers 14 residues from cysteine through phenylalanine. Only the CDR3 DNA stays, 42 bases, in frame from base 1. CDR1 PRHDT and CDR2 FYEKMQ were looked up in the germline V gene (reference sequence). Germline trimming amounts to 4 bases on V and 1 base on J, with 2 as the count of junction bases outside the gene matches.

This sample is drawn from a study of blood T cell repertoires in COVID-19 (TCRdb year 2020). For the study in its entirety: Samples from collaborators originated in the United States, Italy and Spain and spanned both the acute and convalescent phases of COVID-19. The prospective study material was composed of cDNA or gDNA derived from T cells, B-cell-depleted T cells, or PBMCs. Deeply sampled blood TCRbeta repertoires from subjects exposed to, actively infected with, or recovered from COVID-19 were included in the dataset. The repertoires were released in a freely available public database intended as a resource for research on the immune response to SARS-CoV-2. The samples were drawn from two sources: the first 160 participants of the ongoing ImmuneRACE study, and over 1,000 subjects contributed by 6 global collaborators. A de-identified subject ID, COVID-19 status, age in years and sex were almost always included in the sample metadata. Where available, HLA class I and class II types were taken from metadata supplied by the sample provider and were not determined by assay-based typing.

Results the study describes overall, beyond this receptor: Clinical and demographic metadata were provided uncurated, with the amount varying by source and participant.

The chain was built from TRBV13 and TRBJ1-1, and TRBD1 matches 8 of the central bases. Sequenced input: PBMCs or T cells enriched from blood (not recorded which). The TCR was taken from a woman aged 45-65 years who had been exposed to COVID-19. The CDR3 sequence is CASSSGQGNTEAFF. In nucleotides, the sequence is TGTGCCAGCAGCTCCGGACAGGGGAACACTGAAGCTTTCTTT.